The subject of this entry is one T cell receptor beta chain. The antigen remains unidentified. The data were produced by immunoSEQ multiplex PCR, yet TCRdb's version contains in-frame clones alone and is incomplete. Among some 120,000 clones listed, about 86% were seen once. The data belong to a study of T cell responses to AZD1222 COVID-19 vaccine. Overall study results and limits: Elevations in Spike-specific TCR breadth and depth followed administration of two AZD1222 doses. All repertoire sampling was performed exclusively after the peak T cell response. The study reported that nearly half of spike-specific TCRs target unmutated variant regions.

The source was peripheral blood, collected on day 0 of AZD1222 vaccination. The clonotype was recovered from an adult in good health.

The CDR3 DNA reads TGTGCCAGCAGCTTGGGCAGGGGGCAAGAGACCCAGTACTTC. Protein sequence: CASSLGRGQETQYF. The chain links TRBV5-6 to TRBJ2-5; 7 bases align to TRBD1. The CDR3 loop spans 14 amino acids. Germline assignment: CDR1 SGHDT and CDR2 YYEEEE. The trim removed 0 bases at V and 2 bases at J, leaving 1 base unmatched.